Given below is one TCR beta chain in context. This clone was seen once. Its target antigen remains unknown. Base qualities are not at hand, and no much larger clone is one base apart. This entry belongs to a study of chemoradiotherapy in HPV16-positive cancers (dated 2022 in TCRdb). Looking at the study overall: Candidate HPV-specific T-cell clones and common TCR motifs were defined through functional T-cell assays on cells from a couple of HPV16-positive patients. Next, the candidate HPV-specific TCRs and motifs were followed in TCR repertoires from over 85 patients with HPV-related cancers. The study set out to ask whether T-cell immunity against the HPV oncoproteins E6 and E7 changes over the course of chemoradiotherapy and whether that immunity affects survival.

Because repertoires were sampled repeatedly during chemoradiotherapy, clonal expansion in the tumor microenvironment could be followed. The library was obtained by the immunoSEQ multiplex PCR assay. Not all clones reach the TCRdb copy of this immuneACCESS table, which keeps in-frame sequences only. Checked studies attribute under half of the gap to unresolved V genes and leave the rest unexplained. The table for this sample lists over 10,000 clones; about 72% of them were counted only once. The leading ten clones occupy roughly 1.4% of the sample. Findings and caveats that apply to the study as a whole: Only two HPV16-positive patients were used to derive the functional definition of HPV-specific T cells, and the survival association was reported for HPV16-positive patients. In HPV16-positive patients, expansion of HPV-responsive T cells during chemoradiotherapy was found to be associated with improved recurrence-free survival. Expansion of candidate HPV-specific clones and E7-related TCR motifs was observed in the tumor microenvironment during treatment, whereas no such expansion was observed for non-HPV-specific T cells.

This TCR came from a human donor with HPV-associated anogenital cancer. This material was collected from a patient who underwent chemoradiotherapy.

The CDR3 reads as follows: CAISIGGGTDTQYF. The nucleotide sequence is TGTGCCATCAGCATTGGGGGGGGCACAGATACGCAGTATTTT. The chain was built from TRBV10-3 and TRBJ2-3, with 7 bases aligning to TRBD2. CDR1 and CDR2, per the germline V gene, are ENHRY and SYGVKD. Relative to germline, V is missing 6 bases and J is missing 1 base, with 4 bases of the junction outside any gene match. Reading from cysteine to phenylalanine, the CDR3 counts 14 amino acids. Of all the DNA, just the CDR3 is kept, 42 bases in frame from base 1.